This passage covers 30 T cell receptor beta chains from one sample sequenced in a study of CD8+ T cells in alopecia areata. The treatment denotes: oral pan-JAK inhibitor, 5-10 mg twice daily. Extracted RNA was reverse transcribed, and the resulting cDNA served as sequencing template. TCRdb's copy holds only in-frame clones and misses some; the assay was immunoSEQ multiplex PCR. The sample shows approximately 220,000 clones, 35% to 40% of them seen only once. Source: CD4+ T cells sorted from blood, taken around week 30, from a patient treated with tofacitinib. These receptors all stem from a human donor with alopecia areata.

To note about this clone: Additional DNA sequences in this sample encode the identical CDR3. The CDR3 sequence: CASSEGGGYTF. The CDR3 DNA is TGTGCCAGCAGTGAAGGAGGCGGCTACACCTTC. The chain has TRBV2 and TRBJ1-2; no firm D call. The germline V gene has CDR1 SNHLY and CDR2 FYNNEI. This CDR3 is 11 amino acids long. Trimming cost V 1 base and J 8 bases, with 5 bases left between them.

This chain links TRBV23-1 with TRBJ2-3, with a tentative D call TRBD1 (6 bases). TRBV23-1 is filed as an ORF, its function uncertain. CDR3 length equals 16 residues. The V end lost 7 bases, the J end lost 0 bases, and 17 bases lay between the germline ends. The CDR3: CASTRWGPQSTDTQYF. The CDR3 bases are TGCGCCAGCACCCGATGGGGGCCTCAAAGCACAGATACGCAGTATTTT.

This chain connects TRBV7-8 to TRBJ1-3; D not certain. Germline loops: CDR1 SGHVS, CDR2 FQNEAQ. The CDR3 is 15 residues long. V lost 2 bases and J lost 0, with 8 bases in between. The chain's CDR3 is CASSLRLHSGNTIYF. In DNA form, the CDR3 reads TGTGCCAGCAGCTTACGGCTTCACTCTGGAAACACCATATATTTT. Full variable domain (remainder filled in from reference TRBV7-8 and TRBJ1-3): GAGVSQSPRYKVAKRGQDVALRCDPISGHVSLFWYQQALGQGPEFLTYFQNEAQLDKSGLPSDRFFAERPEGSVSTLKIQRTQQEDSAVYLCASSLRLHSGNTIYFGEGSWLTVV.

The table lists this clone with a few counts. This rearrangement joins TRBV6-1 to TRBJ1-6, with D perhaps matching TRBD1 (5 bases). Germline V gene data show CDR1 as MNHNS and CDR2 as SASEGT. Trimming cost V 7 bases and J 7 bases, with 17 bases left between them. The CDR3 is made up of 15 amino acids. The CDR3 spells CASKVPGFRNSPLHF. The CDR3 DNA is TGTGCCAGCAAGGTCCCAGGGTTCAGGAATTCACCCCTCCACTTT.

This chain uses TRBV6-5 with TRBJ2-7; TRBD1 aligns across 7 bases. Per the germline V gene, CDR1 is MNHEY and CDR2 is SVGAGI. V shed 6 bases and J 6 bases; nucleotides not matched to a gene: 8. This CDR3 spans 13 amino acids. CDR3 region: CASRDRWQGEQYF. The CDR3 DNA reads TGTGCCAGCAGGGACAGGTGGCAGGGCGAGCAGTACTTC.

The chain employs TRBV7-9 and TRBJ2-1; D unclear. Looked up from germline, CDR1 is SEHNR and CDR2 is FQNEAQ (reference sequence). This CDR3 is built from 15 residues. V lost 0 bases and J lost 7, with 13 bases in between. CDR3 protein: CASSLAPGQANEQFF. CDR3 DNA: TGTGCCAGCAGCTTAGCGCCAGGTCAGGCTAATGAGCAGTTCTTC. The variable domain in full, with the rest retrieved from reference TRBV7-9 and TRBJ2-1, is DTGVSQNPRHKITKRGQNVTFRCDPISEHNRLYWYRQTLGQGPEFLTYFQNEAQLEKSRLLSDRFSAERPKGSFSTLEIQRTEQGDSAMYLCASSLAPGQANEQFFGPGTRLTVL.

The chain uses TRBV29-1 and TRBJ1-2; TRBD1 is a possible D gene (5 bases). The CDR3 has 10 residues. Trimming took off 7 bases at V and 14 bases at J, with 17 bases between the two ends. Germline values: CDR1 SQVTM, CDR2 ANQGSEA. The CDR3 region is CSARTPEGTF. The DNA for the CDR3 is TGCAGCGCCCGGACCCCTGAGGGGACCTTC.

This clone showed up just once. The V gene is TRBV25-1, the J gene TRBJ2-7; no firm D call. The V gene's germline CDR1 is MGHDK and CDR2 SYGVNS. Deletions cut 3 bases from V and 0 bases from J, with 12 bases between. The CDR3 length is 15 residues. CDR3 in amino acids: CASSDPPRYSYEQYF. DNA for the CDR3: TGTGCCAGCAGTGACCCCCCCAGGTACTCCTACGAGCAGTACTTC.

Written as DNA, the CDR3 is TGTGCCAGTAGCATTCTCACAAGGAACACTGAAGCTTTCTTT. It specifies CASSILTRNTEAFF. The chain recombines TRBV19 with TRBJ1-1; no firm D call. The length of the CDR3 is 14 residues. The germline CDR1 and CDR2 sequences are LNHDA and SQIVND (reference sequence). V was trimmed by 6 bases and J by 1 base, leaving 12 bases between them.

The DNA for the CDR3 is TGTGCCAGCAGTGATCGGACAGGGGTGAGTTCACCCCTCCACTTT. Its protein is CASSDRTGVSSPLHF. The genes are TRBV2 and TRBJ1-6; the match to TRBD1 covers 9 bases. Germline lookup yields CDR1 SNHLY and CDR2 FYNNEI. The junction had 6 bases not matched to a gene; V was cut back by 3 bases and J by 9 bases. The CDR3 length is 15 residues.

There are a few counts of this clone. The chain couples TRBV27 to TRBJ2-3; the match to TRBD1 covers 9 bases. The V gene's germline CDR1 is MNHEY and CDR2 SMNVEV (reference sequence). This CDR3 region has 16 residues. With V trimmed by 6 bases and J by 1 base, 8 bases remained unmatched. The CDR3 DNA sequence: TGTGCCAGCAGCCCGAACAGGGGGCTCCGCACAGATACGCAGTATTTT. Translated, it gives CASSPNRGLRTDTQYF.

This clone came up a few times. The J gene is TRBJ1-1, the V gene TRBV7-9; TRBD1 might be the D (5 bases). CDR1 and CDR2 from the germline V gene are SEHNR and FQNEAQ (reference sequence). The CDR3 is 13 residues long. Trimming stripped 1 base from V and 3 bases from J, with 6 bases between. The CDR3 region is CASSLEQDTEAFF. For the CDR3, the DNA is TGTGCCAGCAGCTTAGAACAGGACACTGAAGCTTTCTTT.

The chain carries TRBV6-5 and TRBJ1-6, with D hard to call. This CDR3 comprises 13 residues. The V gene's germline CDR1 is MNHEY and CDR2 SVGAGI. Trimming took 6 bases from V and 10 from J, leaving 13 bases between them. The CDR3 region is CASREGFGSPLHF. CDR3 in DNA: TGTGCCAGCAGGGAGGGTTTCGGGTCACCCCTCCACTTT.

The chain employs TRBV5-1 and TRBJ2-1; the match to TRBD2 covers 8 bases. Germline trimming cut 1 base from V and 4 bases from J; bases unmatched to any gene: 4. CDR1 and CDR2 from the germline V gene are SGHRS and YFSETQ. CDR3 length: 15 amino acids. The CDR3 here is CASSLRTGGYNEQFF. The CDR3 DNA reads TGCGCCAGCAGCTTGCGTACGGGAGGGTACAATGAGCAGTTCTTC.

The chain's CDR3 is CASSQDRGLPQYF. DNA for the CDR3: TGCGCCAGCAGCCAAGATAGGGGATTACCCCAGTACTTC. The genes are TRBV4-1 and TRBJ2-5, with D possibly TRBD1 on 5 matching bases. The CDR3 has 13 residues. The V end was cut by 0 bases, the J end by 9 bases, with 11 bases between. Germline V gene data show CDR1 as MGHRA and CDR2 as YSYEKL.

The CDR3 DNA reads TGTGCCAGCAGCTTGGCCAAGACTAGCGGGAGTGGGACCCAGTACTTC. This sequence encodes CASSLAKTSGSGTQYF. This chain links TRBV5-8 with TRBJ2-5; TRBD2 matches 12 bases. V trimming: 0 bases; J trimming: 7 bases; junction bases outside the gene matches: 7. CDR1 is SGHTS and CDR2 is YDEGEE in the germline V gene. This CDR3 region has 16 residues.

This chain joins TRBV20-1 and TRBJ1-2; D not certain. CDR3 length equals 11 residues. V was trimmed by 3 bases and J by 4 bases, leaving 6 bases between them. Germline values: CDR1 DFQATT, CDR2 SNEGSKA (reference sequence). CDR3 bases: TGCAGTGCTAGGGGCACCTATGGCTACACCTTC. This encodes CSARGTYGYTF.

This chain links TRBV15 with TRBJ1-3, with TRBD1 identical over 8 bases. V trimming: 1 base; J trimming: 0 bases; junction bases outside the gene matches: 5. The CDR3 contains 17 residues. Per the germline V gene, CDR1 is LNHNV and CDR2 is YYDKDF (reference sequence). CDR3 residues: CATSRAGQANSGNTIYF. CDR3 sequence (DNA): TGTGCCACCAGCAGAGCGGGACAGGCGAACTCTGGAAACACCATATATTTT.

This clone has only a few counts. In DNA form, the CDR3 reads TGTGCCAGCAGCTTTCGCGGGGATATTCAGTACTTC. Translating gives CASSFRGDIQYF. The V call is TRBV7-9, the J call TRBJ2-4, with D tentatively TRBD2 (6 bases). In germline, CDR1 is SEHNR, CDR2 FQNEAQ (reference sequence). Deletions cut 3 bases from V and 10 bases from J, with 10 bases between. The CDR3 runs 12 residues. Based on the CDR3 plus reference TRBV7-9 and TRBJ2-4, the full variable domain is DTGVSQNPRHKITKRGQNVTFRCDPISEHNRLYWYRQTLGQGPEFLTYFQNEAQLEKSRLLSDRFSAERPKGSFSTLEIQRTEQGDSAMYLCASSFRGDIQYFGAGTRLSVL.

This clone was seen a handful of times. The V call is TRBV19, the J call TRBJ2-1; 7 bases are a match to TRBD2. Germline lookup yields CDR1 LNHDA and CDR2 SQIVND (reference sequence). The J segment lost 2 bases and the V segment lost 1 base, leaving 2 bases of the junction unmatched. The length of the CDR3 is 15 residues. The CDR3 DNA follows: TGTGCCAGTAGTATAGGAACTAGCGCCTACAATGAGCAGTTCTTC. It translates to CASSIGTSAYNEQFF.

The V and J genes are TRBV6-5 and TRBJ2-1; 9 bases are a match to TRBD2. Trimming at V came to 6 bases and at J to 5 bases, leaving 5 bases not matched to a gene. This CDR3 has 14 residues. CDR1 and CDR2 (germline): MNHEY, SVGAGI. This CDR3 reads CASRFSGRHNEQFF. CDR3 sequence (DNA): TGTGCCAGCAGGTTTAGCGGGAGACACAATGAGCAGTTCTTC.

The rearrangement joins TRBV29-1 to TRBJ2-1; 10 bases line up with TRBD1. V lost 7 bases, J lost 8 bases, and 14 bases stayed unmatched. Looked up from germline, CDR1 is SQVTM and CDR2 is ANQGSEA. The CDR3 totals 15 residues. CDR3: CSGKASGQGRHEQFF. Here the CDR3 DNA reads TGCAGCGGTAAGGCCTCGGGACAGGGGCGTCATGAGCAGTTCTTC.

The chain uses TRBV2 and TRBJ2-5; no reliable D call. V was shortened by 6 bases and J by 1 base, with 6 bases between the two germline ends. The germline gives CDR1 SNHLY, CDR2 FYNNEI. The CDR3 has 12 residues. The CDR3 nucleotides are TGTGCCAGCAGCCTCGGCCAAGAGACCCAGTACTTC. It is translated as CASSLGQETQYF. Supplemented by reference TRBV2 and TRBJ2-5, the full variable domain reads EPEVTQTPSHQVTQMGQEVILRCVPISNHLYFYWYRQILGQKVEFLVSFYNNEISEKSEIFDDQFSVERPDGSNFTLKIRSTKLEDSAMYFCASSLGQETQYFGPGTRLLVL.

The V gene is TRBV6-5, the J gene TRBJ2-7; maybe TRBD1 (5 bases). Germline V gene sequence: CDR1 MNHEY, CDR2 SVGAGI. This CDR3 has 15 residues. Trimming removed 3 bases from V and 2 bases from J, with 14 bases in between. The CDR3 is CASSYSLQGTYEQYF. The DNA of the CDR3 is TGTGCCAGCAGTTATTCCCTGCAGGGAACCTACGAGCAGTACTTC.

The chain is built from TRBV5-1 and TRBJ2-3, with unresolved D. The CDR3 covers 16 residues. Germline loops: CDR1 SGHRS, CDR2 YFSETQ. V gave up 0 bases and J gave up 0 bases, with 11 bases separating them. CDR3 sequence reads: CASSLVASPSTDTQYF. CDR3 in DNA: TGCGCCAGCAGCTTGGTGGCCAGCCCTAGCACAGATACGCAGTATTTT.

There are a few counts of this clone. The chain recombines TRBV2 with TRBJ1-6, with TRBD1 identical over 8 bases. Germline V gives CDR1 SNHLY, CDR2 FYNNEI. The CDR3 is 13 residues long. V lost 7 bases to trimming and J lost 7 bases; unmatched junction nucleotides: 3. CDR3 DNA sequence: TGTGCCAGCACGGGACAGGCAAATTCACCCCTCCACTTT. Protein sequence: CASTGQANSPLHF.

CDR3 residues: CASGLLSLGDYNEQFF. CDR3 sequence (DNA): TGCGCCAGCGGCCTCCTGTCACTGGGGGACTACAATGAGCAGTTCTTC. This chain links TRBV4-1 with TRBJ2-1; D may be TRBD1 or TRBD2 (5 bases each). V lost 8 bases and J lost 3, with 20 bases in between. Germline CDR1 and CDR2: MGHRA and YSYEKL. CDR3 length equals 16 residues.

This clone was seen more than once but under ten times. The gene calls are TRBV4-1 and TRBJ1-4, with D unresolved. V shed 4 bases and J shed 7 bases, with 7 bases lying between them. In germline, CDR1 is MGHRA, CDR2 YSYEKL. The CDR3 contains 12 residues. In DNA, the CDR3 is TGCGCCAGCAGCCGCCCTCGTGAAAAACTGTTTTTT. This gives the protein CASSRPREKLFF.

This clone appeared a few times. This chain links TRBV29-1 with TRBJ2-5; possibly TRBD2 for D (6 bases). The V and J ends lost 5 bases and 4 bases respectively, with 23 bases between them. CDR3 length equals 16 residues. Germline V lookup: CDR1 SQVTM, CDR2 ANQGSEA. The CDR3 reads CSVTGGRERKAETQYF. CDR3 nucleotide sequence: TGCAGCGTTACCGGGGGACGGGAGAGAAAGGCAGAGACCCAGTACTTC. Based on the CDR3 plus reference TRBV29-1 and TRBJ2-5, the full variable domain is SAVISQKPSRDICQRGTSLTIQCQVDSQVTMMFWYRQQPGQSLTLIATANQGSEATYESGFVIDKFPISRPNLTFSTLTVSNMSPEDSSIYLCSVTGGRERKAETQYFGPGTRLLVL.

This clone was found a few times. J is TRBJ2-2 and V is TRBV6-5; 7 bases line up with TRBD2. There are 15 residues in the CDR3. Trimming cost V 1 base and J 6 bases; bases outside gene matches: 5. Looked up from germline, CDR1 is MNHEY and CDR2 is SVGAGI. Here the CDR3 reads CASSYWARGSGELFF. CDR3 DNA sequence: TGTGCCAGCAGTTACTGGGCGCGGGGGTCCGGGGAGCTGTTTTTT.